What follows are 10 T cell receptor beta chains derived from one specimen sequenced in a study of blood T cell repertoires in COVID-19. Repertoires were generated with immunoSEQ multiplex PCR, while TCRdb's copy carries only in-frame clones and drops some. This table has about 210,000 clones, almost 85% appearing once. Sequencing was done on a sample of peripheral blood. The receptors here all came from a middle-aged woman with acute or convalescent COVID-19.

The chain employs TRBV4-1 and TRBJ1-5, with TRBD1 identical over 11 bases. J was trimmed by 5 bases and V by 4 bases; bases with no gene match: 4. In germline, CDR1 is MGHRA, CDR2 YSYEKL. The CDR3 totals 15 residues. The CDR3 reads CASSPGDRGDQPQHF. The CDR3 region has the DNA TGCGCCAGCAGCCCCGGGGACAGGGGGGATCAGCCCCAGCATTTT.

The V call is TRBV11-2, the J call TRBJ2-3; TRBD2 matches 7 bases. After removal of 6 bases from V and 2 bases from J, the junction contained 14 bases not matched to a gene. From germline, CDR1 is SGHAT and CDR2 FQNNGV. This CDR3 comprises 17 residues. This CDR3 reads CASRLKLGLGNTDTQYF. In DNA, the CDR3 is TGTGCCAGCAGATTAAAACTCGGACTAGGTAACACAGATACGCAGTATTTT.

The chain links TRBV19 to TRBJ1-1; D is uncertain. V was cut by 9 bases and J by 1 base, with 21 bases left in between. The CDR3 loop spans 16 amino acids. Germline loops: CDR1 LNHDA, CDR2 SQIVND (reference sequence). CDR3 nucleotides: TGTGCCAGCTCTAGGACGCCCGGACTCGAGAACACTGAAGCTTTCTTT. Amino acid sequence: CASSRTPGLENTEAFF.

This chain connects TRBV24-1 to TRBJ2-1; 8 bases agree with TRBD2. The CDR3 contains 15 residues. The V and J ends lost 1 base and 9 bases, in that order; junction bases with no gene match: 7. The germline CDR1 and CDR2 sequences are KGHDR and SFDVKD. The CDR3 DNA reads TGTGCCACCAGTGATTTAGGGACTAGTGGTCGTGAGCAGTTCTTC. This codes for CATSDLGTSGREQFF.

This clone was observed a single time. V gene TRBV30 combines with J gene TRBJ2-2, with TRBD1 as a possible D gene (5 bases). V was pared by 4 bases and J by 2 bases, with 11 bases between. The CDR3 runs to 14 residues. Germline CDR1 reads GTSNPN; CDR2 reads SVGIG (reference sequence). The CDR3 sequence: CAWIKGKNTGELFF. The CDR3 nucleotides are TGTGCCTGGATAAAGGGGAAAAACACCGGGGAGCTGTTTTTT.

The chain couples TRBV7-9 to TRBJ1-3; D is possibly TRBD1 (6 bases). There are 14 residues in the CDR3. The germline V gene has CDR1 SEHNR and CDR2 FQNEAQ (reference sequence). V was trimmed by 7 bases and J by 3 bases, leaving 13 bases between them. The CDR3 DNA sequence: TGTGCCAGCACCCGACAGGACCTTGGAAACACCATATATTTT. This encodes CASTRQDLGNTIYF.

DNA for the CDR3: TGCGCCAGCAGCTTGGTGCCGGGTGCCCCCGACAATGAGCAGTTCTTC. Translation gives CASSLVPGAPDNEQFF. V and J are TRBV5-1 and TRBJ2-1; no definite D call. V lost 0 bases and J lost 5, with 15 bases in between. CDR1 is SGHRS, CDR2 YFSETQ, per germline. The CDR3 spans 16 residues.

This clone appeared once. The gene calls are TRBV4-3 and TRBJ2-7, with 8 bases matching TRBD1. V lost 3 bases, J lost 4 bases, and 5 bases stayed unmatched. The CDR3 is made up of 14 amino acids. The germline gives CDR1 LGHNA, CDR2 YSLEER. Here the CDR3 reads CASSQRTGPYEQYF. The CDR3 DNA sequence: TGCGCCAGCAGCCAGAGGACAGGGCCTTACGAGCAGTACTTC.

The V and J genes are TRBV6-4 and TRBJ2-1; 9 positions agree with TRBD2. The CDR3 consists of 16 residues. Germline V lookup: CDR1 MRHNA, CDR2 SNTAGT. Germline trimming cut 6 bases from V and 6 bases from J; bases unmatched to any gene: 12. The CDR3 DNA reads as TGTGCCAGCAGCCCCGCCCGGGCTAGCGGGGCCAATGAGCAGTTCTTC. The encoded protein is CASSPARASGANEQFF.

V is TRBV6-5 and J is TRBJ2-7, with TRBD1 as a possible D gene (5 bases). Germline CDR1 MNHEY, CDR2 SVGAGI. The V end lost 7 bases, the J end lost 3 bases, and 10 bases lay between the germline ends. The CDR3 sequence is 12 residues long. CDR3 sequence: CASILQDYEQYF. The CDR3 coding sequence is TGTGCCAGCATCTTACAGGACTACGAGCAGTACTTC.